What follows is one T cell receptor (beta chain) and its context. Germline V gene sequence: CDR1 DFQATT, CDR2 SNEGSKA (reference sequence). V was clipped by 3 bases and J by 10 bases, with 21 bases between them. CDR3 length equals 14 residues. The iRepertoire nested amplicon-rescue multiplex PCR amplified TCR alpha and beta CDR3s from RNA. TCRdb re-called the multiplex PCR reads with MiXCR, one entry per CDR3 protein. The data show around 190,000 distinct CDR3 sequences, around 45% seen once. This entry is derived from a study of glioma-infiltrating T cells. V is TRBV20-1 and J is TRBJ1-1; no clear D. Sequenced input: glioma tissue, nonneoplastic brain tissue, or PBMCs (not recorded which). The receptor was isolated from a human donor with low-grade glioma or glioblastoma, undergoing nonglioma brain surgery, or in good health (not recorded which). In DNA, the CDR3 is TGCAGTGCTAGGCACCAACGTAGGCAGTCAGGAGCTTTCTTT. Its translation is CSARHQRRQSGAFF.